These 14 T cell receptor beta chains were all obtained from the same sample, sequenced in a study of metastatic and nonmetastatic thyroid tumors. TCRdb reanalyzed the PCR reads with MiXCR. Among 45,000 or so clones, about 4.2% were seen once, and the ten largest hold over 8%. Treatment of any kind had been given to no patient before thyroid surgery. The specimen sequenced was blood. Every receptor here comes from a female donor with papillary thyroid cancer or a benign thyroid nodule (not recorded which). Some clones in this sample may be carry-over from other donors' samples.

This clone was counted only a few times. The genes are TRBV6-1 and TRBJ2-3; 12 bases align to TRBD1. This CDR3 has 16 residues. The germline V gene has CDR1 MNHNS and CDR2 SASEGT. V was clipped by 7 bases and J by 2 bases; unmatched bases: 7. CDR3 in amino acids: CASITGQGAITDTQYF. Written as DNA, the CDR3 is TGTGCCAGCATCACGGGACAGGGGGCTATCACAGATACGCAGTATTTT.

This clone was found many times. Other DNA sequences of this sample code for an identical CDR3. The rearrangement joins TRBV19 to TRBJ2-1, with D possibly matching TRBD1 (6 bases). V lost 0 bases and J 2 bases, leaving 8 bases between the germline ends. This CDR3 region has 15 residues. CDR1 is LNHDA, CDR2 SQIVND, per germline (reference sequence). The CDR3 region is CASSIEGTTYNEQFF. DNA of the CDR3: TGTGCCAGTAGTATAGAGGGGACAACCTACAATGAGCAGTTCTTC. Full variable domain (missing parts from reference TRBV19 and TRBJ2-1): DGGITQSPKYLFRKEGQNVTLSCEQNLNHDAMYWYRQDPGQGLRLIYYSQIVNDFQKGDIAEGYSVSREKKESFPLTVTSAQKNPTAFYLCASSIEGTTYNEQFFGPGTRLTVL.

This clone was seen many times. The chain links TRBV9 to TRBJ2-7; 8 nucleotides align to TRBD2. This CDR3 comprises 15 residues. The V gene end was trimmed by 0 bases and the J gene end by 0 bases; junction bases not matched to a gene: 2. Per germline, CDR1 SGDLS and CDR2 YYNGEE. The DNA of the CDR3 is TGTGCCAGCAGCGTAGGAAGCGGGAGCTCCTACGAGCAGTACTTC. It is translated as CASSVGSGSSYEQYF.

This clone was detected ten times or more. The chain combines TRBV9 with TRBJ2-4, with D maybe TRBD2 (7 bases). The germline gives CDR1 SGDLS, CDR2 YYNGEE. V was trimmed by 0 bases and J by 9 bases, leaving 16 bases between them. CDR3 length: 15 amino acids. This chain's CDR3 is CASSVGGGGPTIQYF. In DNA form, the CDR3 reads TGTGCCAGCAGCGTAGGAGGGGGAGGGCCTACCATTCAGTACTTC.

This clone occurred many times. The chain combines TRBV9 with TRBJ2-1; TRBD1 matches 10 bases. V gave up 5 bases and J gave up 5 bases; unmatched junction bases: 10. This CDR3 comprises 16 residues. The germline gives CDR1 SGDLS, CDR2 YYNGEE. In DNA form, the CDR3 reads TGTGCCAGCAGTGACCAACCGGGACAGGGGAACAATGAGCAGTTCTTC. This codes for CASSDQPGQGNNEQFF.

This clone was recorded at least ten times. This chain joins TRBV24-1 and TRBJ2-5, with D uncertain. Germline assignment: CDR1 KGHDR and CDR2 SFDVKD. Trimming removed 5 bases from V and 5 bases from J, with 11 bases in between. The CDR3 extends over 13 amino acids. CDR3 nucleotide sequence: TGTGCCACCAGTGGAAGTAGGGTTGAGACCCAGTACTTC. Translating it yields CATSGSRVETQYF.

This clone was observed many times. The rearrangement uses TRBV6-1 and TRBJ2-7, with TRBD1 identical over 11 bases. With V trimmed by 5 bases and J by 2 bases, 5 bases remained unmatched. In germline, CDR1 is MNHNS, CDR2 SASEGT. The CDR3 spans 15 residues. CDR3 loop: CASSSPGQGAYEQYF. CDR3 DNA sequence: TGTGCCAGCAGTTCTCCGGGACAGGGGGCCTACGAGCAGTACTTC.

This chain joins TRBV6-6 and TRBJ2-1, with a possible D match to TRBD2 (6 bases). This CDR3 has 16 residues. Germline CDR1 is MNHNY and CDR2 is SVGAGI (reference sequence). Trimming stripped 0 bases from V and 4 bases from J, with 13 bases between. CDR3 loop: CASSYSGGSLYNEQFF. CDR3 nucleotides: TGTGCCAGCAGTTACTCTGGGGGGAGTTTGTACAATGAGCAGTTCTTC.

In this sample, this clone turned up many times. The chain employs TRBV20-1 and TRBJ2-5; 9 nucleotides line up with TRBD2. The V gene end was trimmed by 5 bases and the J gene end by 5 bases; junction bases not matched to a gene: 15. The CDR3 extends over 16 amino acids. Germline-derived CDR1 and CDR2 are DFQATT and SNEGSKA (reference sequence). The CDR3 region has the DNA TGCAGTGCTTACCATAGCGGGAGCTCTGCCTTCGAGACCCAGTACTTC. It specifies CSAYHSGSSAFETQYF.

This chain connects TRBV28 to TRBJ2-7; the D call may be TRBD1 or TRBD2 (6 bases each). CDR3 size: 13 residues. CDR1 and CDR2 from the germline V gene are MDHEN and SYDVKM. V shed 2 bases and J shed 4 bases, with 9 bases lying between them. The CDR3 sequence is CASSLRGLYEQYF. The CDR3 DNA follows: TGTGCCAGCAGTTTACGGGGGCTGTACGAGCAGTACTTC. The complete variable domain, with remaining parts taken from reference TRBV28 and TRBJ2-7, reads DVKVTQSSRYLVKRTGEKVFLECVQDMDHENMFWYRQDPGLGLRLIYFSYDVKMKEKGDIPEGYSVSREKKERFSLILESASTNQTSMYLCASSLRGLYEQYFGPGTRLTVT.

By share, this clone ranks as medium-sized. For the CDR3, the DNA is TGTGCCAGCAGTGACGGGAAACACACCGGGGAGCTGTTTTTT. Translating it yields CASSDGKHTGELFF. The rearrangement uses TRBV6-4 and TRBJ2-2; unclear D gene. The CDR3 has 14 residues. V lost 2 bases and J lost 3, with 7 bases in between. Germline-derived CDR1 and CDR2 are MRHNA and SNTAGT.

The chain carries TRBV19 and TRBJ2-2, with D maybe TRBD1 (5 bases). This CDR3 has 14 amino acids. The V and J ends lost 6 bases and 7 bases respectively, with 15 bases between them. Germline V CDR1 and CDR2: LNHDA, SQIVND (reference sequence). CDR3 amino acids: CASRHLREVGELFF. CDR3 bases: TGTGCCAGTAGACACCTCAGGGAAGTCGGGGAGCTGTTTTTT.

With respect to this clone: A single base separates this from a much larger clone, so it may be a read error. The chain joins TRBV7-9 to TRBJ1-5, with D possibly TRBD1 on 5 matching bases. Trimming removed 9 bases from V and 3 bases from J, with 18 bases in between. CDR1 and CDR2 (germline): SEHNR, FQNEAQ (reference sequence). This CDR3 has 15 residues. CDR3 bases: TGTGCCAGAAGTCTAGCCCAGGGTCCCAATCAGCCCCAGCATTTT. The encoded protein is CARSLAQGPNQPQHF.

This clone came up a few times. The chain recombines TRBV19 with TRBJ2-5, with TRBD2 matching over 7 bases. The V gene end was trimmed by 5 bases and the J gene end by 4 bases; junction bases not matched to a gene: 10. Per the germline V gene, CDR1 is LNHDA and CDR2 is SQIVND (reference sequence). CDR3 length: 15 amino acids. The CDR3 loop is CASSHRNSGSETQYF. In nucleotides, the CDR3 is TGTGCCAGTAGTCATAGGAATAGCGGGTCAGAGACCCAGTACTTC.